The clone carrying this T cell receptor beta chain was seen at least ten times. As yet, its antigen is unknown. Molecular barcoding with unique molecular identifiers was used for the TCRbeta library. MiXCR was run by TCRdb on the PCR reads, yielding one entry per CDR3 protein. This sample has hundreds of thousands of distinct CDR3 sequences; about an eighth occur once, and the top ten carry around 0.8%. The data were obtained in a study of T-cell reconstitution after alpha-beta-depleted transplantation in children. Trimming cost V 7 bases and J 4 bases, with 20 bases left between them. The CDR3 consists of 16 residues. Overall study findings and caveats: Surviving recipient T cells and thymic progenitors produced the high day-60 TCRbeta diversity seen in some patients.

V is TRBV12-3 or TRBV12-4 and J is TRBJ1-3, with D possibly TRBD1 on 5 matching bases. The sequencing here drew on PBMCs, taken before TCRalphabeta/CD19-depleted stem cell transplant. The receptor's source is a girl aged 2 to 10 with congenital amegakaryocytic thrombocytopenia, due to receive a stem cell transplant. In DNA form, the CDR3 reads TGTGCCAGCACTCTTATGCGGGGGATCGGAGGAAACACCATATATTTT. Its protein product is CASTLMRGIGGNTIYF.